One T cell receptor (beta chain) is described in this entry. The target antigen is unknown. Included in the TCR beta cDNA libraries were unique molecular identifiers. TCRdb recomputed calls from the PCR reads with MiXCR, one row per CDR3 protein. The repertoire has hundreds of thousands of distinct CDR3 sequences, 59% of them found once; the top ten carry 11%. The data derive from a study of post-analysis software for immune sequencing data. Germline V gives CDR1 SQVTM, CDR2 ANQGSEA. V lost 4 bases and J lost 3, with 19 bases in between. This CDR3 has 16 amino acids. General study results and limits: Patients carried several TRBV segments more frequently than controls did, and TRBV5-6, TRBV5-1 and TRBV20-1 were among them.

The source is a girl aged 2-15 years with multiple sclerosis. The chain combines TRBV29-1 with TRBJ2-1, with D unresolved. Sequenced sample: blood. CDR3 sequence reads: CSVGISVSTYYNEQFF. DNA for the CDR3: TGCAGCGTTGGTATATCTGTGTCGACGTACTACAATGAGCAGTTCTTC.